Below, one T cell receptor beta chain is given with its context. Germline assignment: CDR1 MRHNA and CDR2 SNTAGT. The CDR3 consists of 11 residues. The data are from a study of T cells expressing NK-cell markers. Template switching by 5'RACE with UMIs generated the TCR beta cDNA. TCRdb re-called the 5' RACE reads; one entry per CDR3 protein, DNA not given. In all, the sample yields about 430,000 distinct CDR3 sequences. J is TRBJ1-2 and V is TRBV6-4. The source material was blood T cells: a sorted CD56 or NKG2C T cell subset, CD4+ or CD8+ T cells, or bulk PBMC T cells (not recorded which). This clonotype was obtained from a woman aged 45-65 years in good health. CDR3 protein: CASSDYYGYTF.